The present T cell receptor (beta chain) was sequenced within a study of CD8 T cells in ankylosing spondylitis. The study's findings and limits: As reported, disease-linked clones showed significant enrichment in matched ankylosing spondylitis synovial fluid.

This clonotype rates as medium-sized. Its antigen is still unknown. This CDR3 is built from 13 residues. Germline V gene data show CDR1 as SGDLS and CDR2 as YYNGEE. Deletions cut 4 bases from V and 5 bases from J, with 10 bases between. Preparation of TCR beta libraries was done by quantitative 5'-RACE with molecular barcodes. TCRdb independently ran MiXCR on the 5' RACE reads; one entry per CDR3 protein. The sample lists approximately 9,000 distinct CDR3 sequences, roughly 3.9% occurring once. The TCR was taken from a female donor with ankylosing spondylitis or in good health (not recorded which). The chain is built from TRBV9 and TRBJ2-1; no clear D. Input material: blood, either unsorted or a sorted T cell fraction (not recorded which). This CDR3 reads CASSPGDDNEQFF. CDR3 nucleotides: TGTGCCAGCAGCCCCGGAGACGACAATGAGCAGTTCTTC.